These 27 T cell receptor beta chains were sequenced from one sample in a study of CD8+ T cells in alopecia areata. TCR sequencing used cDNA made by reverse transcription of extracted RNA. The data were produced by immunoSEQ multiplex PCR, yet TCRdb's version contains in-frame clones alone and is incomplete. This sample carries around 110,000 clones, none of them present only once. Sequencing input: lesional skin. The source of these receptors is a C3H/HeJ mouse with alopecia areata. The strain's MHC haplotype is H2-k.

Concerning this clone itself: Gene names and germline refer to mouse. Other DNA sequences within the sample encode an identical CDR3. CDR3 protein: CASSPGLGVQDTQYF. The covered CDR3 bases are TGTGCCAGCAGCCCAGGACTGGGGGTCCAAGAC. The rearrangement joins TRBV13-3 to TRBJ2-5; 10 bases map to TRBD2. The DNA ends 4 residues before the CDR3 does, and the rest of the CDR3 is filled in from the germline J gene. CDR3 size: 15 residues. Germline CDR1 is NNHDY and CDR2 is SYVADS. V lost 5 bases, J lost 2 bases, and 5 bases stayed unmatched.

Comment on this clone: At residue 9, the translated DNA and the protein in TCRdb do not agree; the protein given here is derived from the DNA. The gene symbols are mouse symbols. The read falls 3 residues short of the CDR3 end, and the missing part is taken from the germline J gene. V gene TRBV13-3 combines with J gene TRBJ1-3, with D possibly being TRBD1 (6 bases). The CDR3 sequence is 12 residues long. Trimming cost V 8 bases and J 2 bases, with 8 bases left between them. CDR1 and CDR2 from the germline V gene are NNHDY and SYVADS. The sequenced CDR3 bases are TGTGCCAGACAGGGTGCTGGAAATACG. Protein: CARQGAGNT. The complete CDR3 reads CARQGAGNTLYF.

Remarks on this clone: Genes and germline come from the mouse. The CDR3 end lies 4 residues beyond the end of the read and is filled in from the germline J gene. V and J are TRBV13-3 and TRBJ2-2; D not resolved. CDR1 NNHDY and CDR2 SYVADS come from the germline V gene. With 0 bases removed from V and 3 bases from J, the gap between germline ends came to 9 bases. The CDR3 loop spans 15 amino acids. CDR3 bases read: TGTGCCAGCAGTGATGAGGCTGGATACACCGGG. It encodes CASSDEAGYTG. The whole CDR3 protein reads CASSDEAGYTGQLYF.

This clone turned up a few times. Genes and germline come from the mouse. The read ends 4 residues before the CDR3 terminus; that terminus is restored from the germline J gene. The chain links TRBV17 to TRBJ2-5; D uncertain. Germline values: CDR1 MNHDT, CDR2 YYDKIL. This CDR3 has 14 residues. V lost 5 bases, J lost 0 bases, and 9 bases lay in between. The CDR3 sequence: CASSEQNNQDTQYF. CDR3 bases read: TGTGCTAGCAGTGAACAGAATAACCAAGAC.

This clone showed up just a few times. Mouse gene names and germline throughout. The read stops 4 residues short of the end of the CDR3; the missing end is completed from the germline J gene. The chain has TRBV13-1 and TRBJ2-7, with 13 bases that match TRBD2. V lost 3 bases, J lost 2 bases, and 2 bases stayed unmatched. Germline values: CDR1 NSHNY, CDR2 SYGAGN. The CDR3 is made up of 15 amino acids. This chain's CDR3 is CASSGDWGGTYEQYF. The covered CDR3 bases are TGTGCCAGCAGTGGGGACTGGGGGGGGACCTAT.

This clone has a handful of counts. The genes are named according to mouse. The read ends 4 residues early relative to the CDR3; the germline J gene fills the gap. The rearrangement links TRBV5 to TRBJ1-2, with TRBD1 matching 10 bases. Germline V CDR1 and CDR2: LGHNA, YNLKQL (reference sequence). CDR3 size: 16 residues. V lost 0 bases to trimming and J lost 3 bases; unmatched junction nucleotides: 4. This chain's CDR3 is CASSQDVGTGDSDYTF. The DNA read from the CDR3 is TGTGCCAGCAGCCAAGATGTTGGGACAGGGGACTCC.

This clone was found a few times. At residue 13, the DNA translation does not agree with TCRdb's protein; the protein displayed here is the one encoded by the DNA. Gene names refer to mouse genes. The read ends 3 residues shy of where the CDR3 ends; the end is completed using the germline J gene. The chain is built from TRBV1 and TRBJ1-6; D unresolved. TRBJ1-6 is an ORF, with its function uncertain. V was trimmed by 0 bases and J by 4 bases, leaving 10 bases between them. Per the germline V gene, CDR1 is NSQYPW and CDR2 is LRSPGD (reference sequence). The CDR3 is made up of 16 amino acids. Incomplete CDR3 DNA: TGCACCTGCAGTGCAGATATCACATCTTATAATTCGCCC. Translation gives CTCSADITSYNSP. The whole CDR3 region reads CTCSADITSYNSPLYF.

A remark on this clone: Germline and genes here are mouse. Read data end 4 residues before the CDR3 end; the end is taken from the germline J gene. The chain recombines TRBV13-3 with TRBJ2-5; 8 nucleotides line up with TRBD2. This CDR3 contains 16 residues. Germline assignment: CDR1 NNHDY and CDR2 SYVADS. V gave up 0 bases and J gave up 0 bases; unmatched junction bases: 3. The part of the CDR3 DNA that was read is TGTGCCAGCAGTGATGCGGGACTGGATAACCAAGAC. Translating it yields CASSDAGLDNQD. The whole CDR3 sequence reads CASSDAGLDNQDTQYF.

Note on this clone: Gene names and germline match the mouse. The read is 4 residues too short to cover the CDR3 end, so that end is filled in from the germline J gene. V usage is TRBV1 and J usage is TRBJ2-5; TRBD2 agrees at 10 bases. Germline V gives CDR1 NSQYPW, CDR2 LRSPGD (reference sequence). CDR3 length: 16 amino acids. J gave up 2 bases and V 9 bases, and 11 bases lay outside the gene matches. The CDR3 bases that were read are TGCACCTGGAGTCCTCGACTGGGGGGTACCCAAGAC. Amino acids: CTWSPRLGGTQD. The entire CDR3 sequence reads CTWSPRLGGTQDTQYF.

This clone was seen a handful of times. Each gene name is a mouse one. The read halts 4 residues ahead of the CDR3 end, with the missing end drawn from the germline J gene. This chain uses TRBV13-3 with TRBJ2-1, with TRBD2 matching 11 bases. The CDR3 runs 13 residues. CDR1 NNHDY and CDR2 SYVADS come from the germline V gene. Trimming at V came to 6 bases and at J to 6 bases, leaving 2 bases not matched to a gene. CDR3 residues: CASKLGGPAEQFF. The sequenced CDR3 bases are TGTGCCAGCAAACTGGGGGGGCCTGCT.

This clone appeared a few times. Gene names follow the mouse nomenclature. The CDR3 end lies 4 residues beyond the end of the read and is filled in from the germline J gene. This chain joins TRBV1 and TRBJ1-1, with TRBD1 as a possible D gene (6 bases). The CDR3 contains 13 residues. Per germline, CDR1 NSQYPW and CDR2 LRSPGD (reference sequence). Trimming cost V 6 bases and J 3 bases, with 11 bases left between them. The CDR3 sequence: CTCRPGEDTEVFF. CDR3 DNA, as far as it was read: TGCACCTGCAGACCAGGGGAGGACACA.

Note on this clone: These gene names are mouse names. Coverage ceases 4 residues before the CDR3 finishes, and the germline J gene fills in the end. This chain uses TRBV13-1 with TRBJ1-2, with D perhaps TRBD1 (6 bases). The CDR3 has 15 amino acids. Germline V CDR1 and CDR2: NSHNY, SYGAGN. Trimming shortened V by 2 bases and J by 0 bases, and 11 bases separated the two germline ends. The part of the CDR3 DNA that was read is TGTGCCAGCAGTGACGCCGGGACATCAAACTCC. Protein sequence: CASSDAGTSNS. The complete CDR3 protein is CASSDAGTSNSDYTF.

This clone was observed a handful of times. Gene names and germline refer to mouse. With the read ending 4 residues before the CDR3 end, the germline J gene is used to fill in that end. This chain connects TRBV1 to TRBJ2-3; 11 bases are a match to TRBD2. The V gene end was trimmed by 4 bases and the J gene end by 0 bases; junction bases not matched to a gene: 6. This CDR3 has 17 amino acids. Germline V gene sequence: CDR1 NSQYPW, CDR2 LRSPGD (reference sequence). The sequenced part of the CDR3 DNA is TGCACCTGCAGTGGCGGGACTGGGGGAACTAGTGCAGAA. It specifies CTCSGGTGGTSAE. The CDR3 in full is CTCSGGTGGTSAETLYF. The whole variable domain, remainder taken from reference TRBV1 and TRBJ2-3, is VTLLEQNPRWRLVPRGQAVNLRCILKNSQYPWMSWYQQDLQKQLQWLFTLRSPGDKEVKSLPGADYLATRVTDTELRLQVANMSQGRTLYCTCSGGTGGTSAETLYFGSGTRLTVL.

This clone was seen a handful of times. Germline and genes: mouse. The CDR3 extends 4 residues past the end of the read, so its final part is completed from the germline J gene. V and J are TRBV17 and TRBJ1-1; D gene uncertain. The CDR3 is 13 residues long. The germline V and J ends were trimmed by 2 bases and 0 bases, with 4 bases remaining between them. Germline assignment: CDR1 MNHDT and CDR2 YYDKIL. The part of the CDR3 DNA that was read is TGTGCTAGCAGTAGACAGTCAAACACA. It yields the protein CASSRQSNT. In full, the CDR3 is CASSRQSNTEVFF.

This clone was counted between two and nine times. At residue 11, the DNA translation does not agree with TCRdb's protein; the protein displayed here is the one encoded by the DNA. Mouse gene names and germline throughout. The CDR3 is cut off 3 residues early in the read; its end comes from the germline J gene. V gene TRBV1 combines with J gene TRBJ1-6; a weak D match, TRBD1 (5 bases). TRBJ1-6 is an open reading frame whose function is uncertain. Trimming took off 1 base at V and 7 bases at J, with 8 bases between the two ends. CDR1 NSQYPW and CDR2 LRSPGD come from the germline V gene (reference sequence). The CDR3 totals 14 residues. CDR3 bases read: TGCACCTGCAGTGCAGTGGGGGAAAATTCGCCC. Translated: CTCSAVGENSP. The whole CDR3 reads CTCSAVGENSPLYF.

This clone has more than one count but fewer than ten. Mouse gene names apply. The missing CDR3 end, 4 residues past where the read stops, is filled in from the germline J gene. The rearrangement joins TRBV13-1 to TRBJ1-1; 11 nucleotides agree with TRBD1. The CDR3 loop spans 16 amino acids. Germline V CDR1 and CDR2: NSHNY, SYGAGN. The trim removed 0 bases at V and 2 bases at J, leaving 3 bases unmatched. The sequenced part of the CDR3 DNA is TGTGCCAGCAGTGATGGGACAGGGGGCGCTAACACA. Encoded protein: CASSDGTGGANT. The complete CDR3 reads CASSDGTGGANTEVFF.

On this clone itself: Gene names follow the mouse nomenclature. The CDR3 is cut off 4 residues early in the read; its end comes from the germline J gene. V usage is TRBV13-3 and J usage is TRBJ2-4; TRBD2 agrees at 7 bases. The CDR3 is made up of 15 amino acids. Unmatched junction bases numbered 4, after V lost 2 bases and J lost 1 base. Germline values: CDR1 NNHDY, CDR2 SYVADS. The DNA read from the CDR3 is TGTGCCAGCAGTGAGCCTGGGGGACGTCAAAAC. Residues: CASSEPGGRQN. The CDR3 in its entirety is CASSEPGGRQNTLYF.

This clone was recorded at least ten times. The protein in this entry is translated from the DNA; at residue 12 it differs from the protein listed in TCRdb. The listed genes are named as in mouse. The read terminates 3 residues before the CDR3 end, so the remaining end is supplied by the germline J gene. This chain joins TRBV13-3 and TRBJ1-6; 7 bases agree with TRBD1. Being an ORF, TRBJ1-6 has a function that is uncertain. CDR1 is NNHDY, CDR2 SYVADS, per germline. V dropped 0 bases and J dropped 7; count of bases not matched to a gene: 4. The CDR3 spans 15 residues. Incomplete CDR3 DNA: TGTGCCAGCAGTGATGAGGGGGCAGGGAATTCGCCC. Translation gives CASSDEGAGNSP. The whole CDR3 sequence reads CASSDEGAGNSPLYF.

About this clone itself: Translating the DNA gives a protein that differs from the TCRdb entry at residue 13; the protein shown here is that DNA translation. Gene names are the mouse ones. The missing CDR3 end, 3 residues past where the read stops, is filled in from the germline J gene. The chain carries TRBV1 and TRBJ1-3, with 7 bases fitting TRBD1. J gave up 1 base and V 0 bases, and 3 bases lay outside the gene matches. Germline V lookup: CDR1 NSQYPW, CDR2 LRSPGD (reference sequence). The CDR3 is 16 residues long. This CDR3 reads CTCSADTQGSGNTLYF. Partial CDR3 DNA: TGCACCTGCAGTGCAGATACACAGGGGTCTGGAAATACG. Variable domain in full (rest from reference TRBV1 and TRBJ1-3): VTLLEQNPRWRLVPRGQAVNLRCILKNSQYPWMSWYQQDLQKQLQWLFTLRSPGDKEVKSLPGADYLATRVTDTELRLQVANMSQGRTLYCTCSADTQGSGNTLYFGEGSRLIVV.

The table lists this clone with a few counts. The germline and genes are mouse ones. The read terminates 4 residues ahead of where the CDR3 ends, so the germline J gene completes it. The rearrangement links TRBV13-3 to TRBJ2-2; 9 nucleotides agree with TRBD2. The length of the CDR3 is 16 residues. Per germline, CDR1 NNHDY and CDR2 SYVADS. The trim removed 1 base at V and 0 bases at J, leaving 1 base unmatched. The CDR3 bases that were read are TGTGCCAGCAGTGATCGACTGGGGGCAAACACCGGG. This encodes CASSDRLGANTG. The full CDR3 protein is CASSDRLGANTGQLYF.

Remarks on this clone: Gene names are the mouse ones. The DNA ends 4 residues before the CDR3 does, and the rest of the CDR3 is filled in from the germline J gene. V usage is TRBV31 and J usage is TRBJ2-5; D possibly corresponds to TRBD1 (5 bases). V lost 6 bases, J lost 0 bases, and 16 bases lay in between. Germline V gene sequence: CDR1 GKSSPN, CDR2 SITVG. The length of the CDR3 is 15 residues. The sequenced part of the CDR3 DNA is TGTGCCTGCCTCCTACTTCGACAGAACCAAGAC. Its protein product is CACLLLRQNQD. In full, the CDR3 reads CACLLLRQNQDTQYF.

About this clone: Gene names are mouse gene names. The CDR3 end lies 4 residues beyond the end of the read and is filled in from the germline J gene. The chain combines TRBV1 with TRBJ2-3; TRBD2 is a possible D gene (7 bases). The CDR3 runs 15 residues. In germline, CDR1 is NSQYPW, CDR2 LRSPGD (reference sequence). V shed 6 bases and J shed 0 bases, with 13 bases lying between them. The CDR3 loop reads CTCREGGTSAETLYF. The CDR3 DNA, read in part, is TGCACCTGCAGGGAGGGGGGGACTAGTGCAGAA. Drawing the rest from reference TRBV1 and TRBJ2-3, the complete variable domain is VTLLEQNPRWRLVPRGQAVNLRCILKNSQYPWMSWYQQDLQKQLQWLFTLRSPGDKEVKSLPGADYLATRVTDTELRLQVANMSQGRTLYCTCREGGTSAETLYFGSGTRLTVL.

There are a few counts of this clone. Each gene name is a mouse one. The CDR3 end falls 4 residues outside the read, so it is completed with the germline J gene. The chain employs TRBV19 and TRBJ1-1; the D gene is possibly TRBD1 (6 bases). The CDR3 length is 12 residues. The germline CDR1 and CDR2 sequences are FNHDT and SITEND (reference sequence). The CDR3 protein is CASTAGQTEVFF. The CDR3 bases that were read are TGTGCCAGCACCGCGGGACAAACA.

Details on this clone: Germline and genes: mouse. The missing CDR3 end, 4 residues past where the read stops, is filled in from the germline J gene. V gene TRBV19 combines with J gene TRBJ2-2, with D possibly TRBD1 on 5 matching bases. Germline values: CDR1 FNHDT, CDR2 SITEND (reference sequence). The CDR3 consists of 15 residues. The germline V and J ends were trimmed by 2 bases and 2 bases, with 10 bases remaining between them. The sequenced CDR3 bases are TGTGCCAGCAGTATTGGAGGGGTCAACACCGGG. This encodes CASSIGGVNTG. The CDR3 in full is CASSIGGVNTGQLYF.

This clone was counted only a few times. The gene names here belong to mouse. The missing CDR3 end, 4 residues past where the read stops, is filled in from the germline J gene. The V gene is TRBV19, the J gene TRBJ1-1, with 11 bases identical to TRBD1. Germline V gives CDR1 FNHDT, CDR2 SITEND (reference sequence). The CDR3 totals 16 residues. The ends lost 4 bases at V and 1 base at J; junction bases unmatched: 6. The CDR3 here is CASSPPDRGPNTEVFF. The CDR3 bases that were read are TGTGCCAGCAGTCCCCCGGACAGGGGGCCGAACACA.

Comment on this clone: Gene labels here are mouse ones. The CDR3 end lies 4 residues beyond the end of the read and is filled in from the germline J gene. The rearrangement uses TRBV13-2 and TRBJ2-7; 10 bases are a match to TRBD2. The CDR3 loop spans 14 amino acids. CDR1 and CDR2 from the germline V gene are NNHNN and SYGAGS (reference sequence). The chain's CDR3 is CASGGDWGEYEQYF. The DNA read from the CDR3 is TGTGCCAGCGGTGGAGACTGGGGGGAGTAT.

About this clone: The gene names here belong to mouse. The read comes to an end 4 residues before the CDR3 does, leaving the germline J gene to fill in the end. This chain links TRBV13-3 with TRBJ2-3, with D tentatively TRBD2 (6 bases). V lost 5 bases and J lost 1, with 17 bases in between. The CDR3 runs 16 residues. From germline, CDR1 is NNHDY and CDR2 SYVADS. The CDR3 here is CASRRGDGFGAETLYF. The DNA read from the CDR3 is TGTGCCAGCAGGCGGGGGGACGGCTTTGGTGCAGAA.